Presented here are 20 T cell receptor beta chains from one specimen sequenced in a study of CD8 T cells in ankylosing spondylitis. TCRdb passed the 5' RACE reads through MiXCR, listing each CDR3 protein once. The table lists 190,000 or so distinct CDR3 sequences, 10% to 15% of them singletons, with approximately 16% in the top ten. Sequencing used blood, either unsorted or a sorted T cell fraction (not recorded which). All receptors derive from a male donor with ankylosing spondylitis or in good health (not recorded which).

A few counts support this clonotype. The chain combines TRBV5-1 with TRBJ1-1; weak D call: TRBD1 (6 bases). Per germline, CDR1 SGHRS and CDR2 YFSETQ. The CDR3 runs 14 residues. V was clipped by 3 bases and J by 2 bases, with 11 bases between them. CDR3 region: CASSWMDRNTEAFF. The CDR3 DNA is TGCGCCAGCAGCTGGATGGACAGAAACACTGAAGCTTTCTTT. Full variable domain (rest looked up from reference TRBV5-1 and TRBJ1-1): KAGVTQTPRYLIKTRGQQVTLSCSPISGHRSVSWYQQTPGQGLQFLFEYFSETQRNKGNFPGRFSGRQFSNSRSEMNVSTLELGDSALYLCASSWMDRNTEAFFGQGTRLTVV.

This clonotype was seen a few times. The V call is TRBV6-1, the J call TRBJ1-1; D remains ambiguous. Trimming left V 5 bases short and J 0 bases short, with 10 bases between. Germline CDR1 reads MNHNS; CDR2 reads SASEGT. The CDR3 has 14 residues. DNA of the CDR3: TGTGCCAGCAGTACCGTGGGGATGAACACTGAAGCTTTCTTT. Protein sequence: CASSTVGMNTEAFF.

The table lists this clonotype with many counts. The CDR3 sequence: CASSVWTGADNEQFF. The CDR3 DNA sequence: TGTGCCAGCAGTGTTTGGACAGGGGCGGACAATGAGCAGTTCTTC. The V and J genes are TRBV2 and TRBJ2-1, with TRBD1 matching 9 bases. This CDR3 is 15 amino acids long. Trimming cost V 4 bases and J 5 bases; bases outside gene matches: 6. Germline V gives CDR1 SNHLY, CDR2 FYNNEI.

This clonotype was seen only a few times. The DNA for the CDR3 is TGTGCCAGCAGGTTCAATGGGGGGCGGAACACTGAAGCTTTCTTT. Translation gives CASRFNGGRNTEAFF. The chain joins TRBV12-3 or TRBV12-4 to TRBJ1-1, with D perhaps matching TRBD1 (6 bases). V lost 6 bases and J 1 base, leaving 15 bases between the germline ends. The CDR3 runs to 15 residues.

This clonotype showed up many times. This chain links TRBV4-2 with TRBJ2-1; 12 nucleotides align to TRBD2. The CDR3 is 16 amino acids. The V segment lost 3 bases and the J segment 7 bases; nucleotides outside the gene matches: 7. Germline V gene sequence: CDR1 LGHNA, CDR2 YNFKEQ. CDR3 DNA: TGTGCCAGCAGCCATGGAACTAGCGGGGGGTATAATGAGCAGTTCTTC. Translated, it gives CASSHGTSGGYNEQFF.

For this clonotype: Since a much larger clone is just one base distant, this may be a read error. The chain has TRBV6-2 or TRBV6-3 and TRBJ2-1; 9 nucleotides match TRBD2. The CDR3 extends over 15 amino acids. Germline loops: CDR1 MNHEY, CDR2 SVGEGT. CDR3: CASSGRLAGLNERFF. CDR3 nucleotide sequence: TGTGCCAGTTCGGGCAGGCTAGCGGGACTTAATGAGCGGTTCTTC.

This clonotype was observed a handful of times. This sequence joins TRBV28 and TRBJ2-7; D remains ambiguous. This CDR3 spans 12 amino acids. Trimming removed 2 bases from V and 5 bases from J, with 7 bases in between. Germline V gene sequence: CDR1 MDHEN, CDR2 SYDVKM. CDR3 in DNA: TGTGCCAGCAGTTTAAGGAGCCACGAGCAGTACTTC. It encodes CASSLRSHEQYF.

The table lists this clonotype with a few counts. The chain carries TRBV15 and TRBJ1-2, with D maybe TRBD1 (5 bases). V lost 4 bases and J 4 bases, leaving 16 bases between the germline ends. Germline V lookup: CDR1 LNHNV, CDR2 YYDKDF (reference sequence). The CDR3 contains 15 residues. The CDR3 region is CATSISATGAYGYTF. DNA for the CDR3: TGTGCCACCAGCATATCTGCTACCGGGGCCTATGGCTACACCTTC.

A word on this clonotype: This may be a read error: a much more frequent sequence differs by one nucleotide. The rearrangement links TRBV3-1 to TRBJ2-7; the D is unclear. CDR1 is LGHDT, CDR2 YNNKEL, per germline (reference sequence). The CDR3 is 15 residues long. The CDR3 nucleotides are TGTGCCAGCACCCAAGATCTTGGCCTCTCCTACGAGCAGTACTTC. Protein product: CASTQDLGLSYEQYF.

The sample holds a few counts of this clonotype. The chain couples TRBV2 to TRBJ2-2; D perhaps matches TRBD1 (6 bases). CDR1 and CDR2 from the germline V gene are SNHLY and FYNNEI. The CDR3 totals 15 residues. The V end lost 4 bases, the J end lost 3 bases, and 12 bases lay between the germline ends. The CDR3 nucleotides read TGTGCCAGCAGTGTGGGGCAGGGGTACACCGGGGAGCTGTTTTTT. As protein: CASSVGQGYTGELFF.

The count of this clonotype is one. V gene TRBV5-5 combines with J gene TRBJ1-3; D call uncertain. V lost 2 bases, J lost 4 bases, and 4 bases lay in between. This CDR3 spans 12 amino acids. CDR1 SGHKS and CDR2 YYEKEE come from the germline V gene (reference sequence). In nucleotides, the CDR3 is TGTGCCAGCAGCTTTGAGGGAAACACCATATATTTT. This gives the protein CASSFEGNTIYF.

This clonotype appeared a few times. This chain connects TRBV4-1 to TRBJ2-1; 7 positions agree with TRBD2. V shed 4 bases, J shed 0 bases, and the junction held 18 bases outside the gene matches. This CDR3 has 20 residues. Germline V gives CDR1 MGHRA, CDR2 YSYEKL. The CDR3 DNA is TGCGCCAGCAGCCGGCCTACTAGCGCCGCTCCCCGAAGCTCCTACAATGAGCAGTTCTTC. Its protein is CASSRPTSAAPRSSYNEQFF.

The gene calls are TRBV6-2 or TRBV6-3 and TRBJ2-1, with TRBD1 matching 8 bases. Per the germline V gene, CDR1 is MNHEY and CDR2 is SVGEGT. V lost 1 base, J lost 0 bases, and 14 bases stayed unmatched. The CDR3 is made up of 20 amino acids. The CDR3 DNA reads as TGTGCCAGCAGTTACTTAGGACAGGGATGGGGTCAGAGCTCCTACAATGAGCAGTTCTTC. Its translation: CASSYLGQGWGQSSYNEQFF.

This chain links TRBV29-1 with TRBJ2-3; 9 bases agree with TRBD1. The CDR3 spans 13 residues. Trimming cost V 5 bases and J 3 bases; bases outside gene matches: 3. Germline V gene lookup returns CDR1 SQVTM and CDR2 ANQGSEA. The CDR3 nucleotides are TGCAGCGTTTGGACAGGGGTGACAGATACGCAGTATTTT. This translates into CSVWTGVTDTQYF.

This clonotype was observed a handful of times. The V call is TRBV6-1, the J call TRBJ2-1, with D possibly being TRBD2 (5 bases). This CDR3 has 14 residues. V was clipped by 6 bases and J by 4 bases, with 13 bases between them. Germline values: CDR1 MNHNS, CDR2 SASEGT. CDR3 sequence reads: CASSSSLRYNEQFF. The CDR3 coding sequence is TGTGCCAGCAGCTCTAGCTTGAGGTACAATGAGCAGTTCTTC.

This clonotype was recorded a few times. The genes are TRBV7-9 and TRBJ2-5, with D possibly matching TRBD1 (5 bases). The germline V and J ends were trimmed by 2 bases and 1 base, with 5 bases remaining between them. CDR1 SEHNR and CDR2 FQNEAQ come from the germline V gene (reference sequence). The CDR3 runs 13 residues. The chain's CDR3 is CASSLQGQETQYF. The CDR3 coding sequence is TGTGCCAGCAGCTTACAGGGCCAAGAGACCCAGTACTTC. Full variable domain (rest looked up from reference TRBV7-9 and TRBJ2-5): DTGVSQNPRHKITKRGQNVTFRCDPISEHNRLYWYRQTLGQGPEFLTYFQNEAQLEKSRLLSDRFSAERPKGSFSTLEIQRTEQGDSAMYLCASSLQGQETQYFGPGTRLLVL.

The table lists this clonotype with a few counts. The rearrangement uses TRBV7-9 and TRBJ2-7; D gene uncertain. Germline CDR1 and CDR2: SEHNR and FQNEAQ (reference sequence). The CDR3 spans 14 residues. V was cut by 8 bases and J by 3 bases, with 17 bases left in between. The CDR3 region is CASVPPLEVYEQYF. CDR3 in DNA: TGTGCCAGCGTCCCCCCGCTAGAGGTCTACGAGCAGTACTTC.

This clonotype appeared a few times. This sequence joins TRBV7-9 and TRBJ1-1; D is undetermined. The germline V gene encodes CDR1 SEHNR and CDR2 FQNEAQ (reference sequence). V was pared by 3 bases and J by 0 bases, with 11 bases between. The CDR3 is 15 amino acids. CDR3 loop: CASSLVEELNTEAFF. In DNA form, the CDR3 reads TGTGCCAGCAGCTTGGTAGAGGAACTGAACACTGAAGCTTTCTTT. The whole variable domain, filled in from reference TRBV7-9 and TRBJ1-1, reads DTGVSQNPRHKITKRGQNVTFRCDPISEHNRLYWYRQTLGQGPEFLTYFQNEAQLEKSRLLSDRFSAERPKGSFSTLEIQRTEQGDSAMYLCASSLVEELNTEAFFGQGTRLTVV.

The rearrangement uses TRBV6-1 and TRBJ2-3, with D uncertain. Per the germline V gene, CDR1 is MNHNS and CDR2 is SASEGT. V was clipped by 5 bases and J by 0 bases, with 12 bases between them. CDR3 size: 15 residues. In DNA form, the CDR3 reads TGTGCCAGCAGTCCACCGTCCTTCAGCACAGATACGCAGTATTTT. This codes for CASSPPSFSTDTQYF.

This clonotype was seen ten or more times. V is TRBV20-1 and J is TRBJ1-6; D uncertain. CDR1 DFQATT and CDR2 SNEGSKA come from the germline V gene (reference sequence). This CDR3 has 15 amino acids. V lost 0 bases, J lost 9 bases, and 15 bases lay in between. DNA for the CDR3: TGCAGTGCTAGAGATGGGCGGGAAGAGAGTTCACCCCTCCACTTT. Translating gives CSARDGREESSPLHF.